This entry features one TCR beta chain sequence. No antigen is known for it. Germline V gene lookup returns CDR1 SGHRS and CDR2 YFSETQ. V was clipped by 2 bases and J by 2 bases, with 10 bases between them. The CDR3 loop spans 14 amino acids. The record originates from a study of beta chain features in type 1 diabetes. Study-wide findings and caveats: Short templates might get an advantage during PCR, and this would be equal in patients and controls.

Via CD45RO/CCR7/CD25/CD127/CD95/CD27, cells of the CD4+ naive, central memory, regulatory and stem cell-like memory subsets were sorted. Expressed TCRB transcripts were sequenced because the entire RNA isolate underwent reverse transcription. Libraries were prepared by immunoSEQ multiplex PCR; TCRdb keeps only in-frame clonotypes and omits some of them. In the table there are about 930,000 clones, roughly 15% of which are singletons. This chain connects TRBV5-1 to TRBJ1-1, with D hard to call. The sequenced sample consisted of naive CD4+ T cells from blood. This sequence was found in a woman younger than 30 in good health. CDR3 loop: CASSLHPTNTEAFF. DNA for the CDR3: TGCGCCAGCAGCTTACATCCTACCAACACTGAAGCTTTCTTT.